These 11 T cell receptor beta chains came from one sample sequenced in a study of CD8 T cells in Susac syndrome. Random-hexamer reverse transcription was applied to roughly 0.5 to 1 ug RNA. One entry per CDR3 protein results from TCRdb running MiXCR on the immunoSEQ multiplex PCR reads. The sample has over 150,000 distinct CDR3 sequences, around 96% seen once; the top ten hold approximately 0.12%. The material sequenced was CD4+ T cells from PBMCs. Receptors were obtained from a human donor with Susac syndrome.

The chain links TRBV29-1 to TRBJ1-1; 8 bases match TRBD1. Looked up from germline, CDR1 is SQVTM and CDR2 is ANQGSEA. J lost 7 bases, V lost 7 bases, and 8 bases had no gene match. CDR3 length: 12 amino acids. The DNA of the CDR3 is TGCAGCGCCCAGGGACAGGTCTTTGAAGCTTTCTTT. Its protein product is CSAQGQVFEAFF.

This clonotype was observed once. The chain combines TRBV9 with TRBJ2-3, with 8 bases aligning to TRBD2. The CDR3 runs to 17 residues. With 1 base clipped from V and 4 bases from J, the junction kept 11 bases outside the gene matches. The germline V gene has CDR1 SGDLS and CDR2 YYNGEE. The CDR3 sequence is CASSVSGSGSSADTQYF. The CDR3 DNA follows: TGTGCCAGCAGCGTAAGCGGCAGCGGGAGTAGCGCAGATACGCAGTATTTT.

This clonotype was recorded once. The V call is TRBV9, the J call TRBJ2-1; weak D call: TRBD2 (6 bases). The CDR3 extends over 15 amino acids. Trimming cost V 4 bases and J 5 bases, with 16 bases left between them. The germline CDR1 and CDR2 sequences are SGDLS and YYNGEE. CDR3 nucleotide sequence: TGTGCCAGCAGCCGCACCCTGGGACTTAACAATGAGCAGTTCTTC. Its translation: CASSRTLGLNNEQFF. The whole variable domain, filled in from reference TRBV9 and TRBJ2-1, reads DSGVTQTPKHLITATGQRVTLRCSPRSGDLSVYWYQQSLDQGLQFLIQYYNGEERAKGNILERFSAQQFPDLHSELNLSSLELGDSALYFCASSRTLGLNNEQFFGPGTRLTVL.

This clonotype was found once. The rearrangement joins TRBV7-9 to TRBJ1-5; a weak D match, TRBD1 (6 bases). Trimming took off 0 bases at V and 2 bases at J, with 11 bases between the two ends. The CDR3 spans 16 residues. Germline V gene data show CDR1 as SEHNR and CDR2 as FQNEAQ (reference sequence). This chain's CDR3 is CASSLAQGFGNQPQHF. The CDR3 nucleotides are TGTGCCAGCAGCTTAGCACAGGGATTTGGCAATCAGCCCCAGCATTTT.

The chain has TRBV7-3 and TRBJ2-5; TRBD1 or TRBD2 may be the D gene (7 bases each). The CDR3 sequence is 15 residues long. The germline V gene encodes CDR1 SGHTA and CDR2 FQGTGA. Trimming took 4 bases from V and 5 from J, leaving 17 bases between them. In DNA form, the CDR3 reads TGTGCCAGCAGCTACACTGGGACAGCGGGGGAGACCCAGTACTTC. Its translation: CASSYTGTAGETQYF.

The chain couples TRBV19 to TRBJ2-7; no firm D call. The length of the CDR3 is 14 residues. Germline loops: CDR1 LNHDA, CDR2 SQIVND (reference sequence). The V end was cut by 2 bases, the J end by 1 base, with 9 bases between. As DNA, the CDR3 is TGTGCCAGTAGTATAAGACACCGTTCCTACGAGCAGTACTTC. This encodes CASSIRHRSYEQYF. The full variable domain, its missing parts supplied by reference TRBV19 and TRBJ2-7, is DGGITQSPKYLFRKEGQNVTLSCEQNLNHDAMYWYRQDPGQGLRLIYYSQIVNDFQKGDIAEGYSVSREKKESFPLTVTSAQKNPTAFYLCASSIRHRSYEQYFGPGTRLTVT.

The rearrangement links TRBV7-9 to TRBJ1-2; D gene uncertain. The CDR3 extends over 14 amino acids. CDR1 is SEHNR and CDR2 is FQNEAQ in the germline V gene (reference sequence). V was clipped by 5 bases and J by 6 bases, with 16 bases between them. The CDR3 DNA sequence: TGTGCCAGCAGCGCGCACATTGCCGATCATGGCTACACCTTC. Its translation is CASSAHIADHGYTF.

The chain links TRBV3-1 to TRBJ1-2; D is unclear. The CDR3 extends over 14 amino acids. V was cut by 3 bases and J by 7 bases, with 15 bases left in between. Germline CDR1 LGHDT, CDR2 YNNKEL (reference sequence). CDR3 coding DNA: TGTGCCAGCAGCCACAACACTCCCCAACGTGGCTACACCTTC. The encoded protein is CASSHNTPQRGYTF. Full variable domain (remainder filled in from reference TRBV3-1 and TRBJ1-2): DTAVSQTPKYLVTQMGNDKSIKCEQNLGHDTMYWYKQDSKKFLKIMFSYNNKELIINETVPNRFSPKSPDKAHLNLHINSLELGDSAVYFCASSHNTPQRGYTFGSGTRLTVV.

This chain links TRBV3-1 with TRBJ1-5; D unresolved. Trimming pared 1 base from V and 6 bases from J, leaving 7 bases between. Germline V lookup: CDR1 LGHDT, CDR2 YNNKEL (reference sequence). This CDR3 is built from 13 residues. The CDR3 reads CASSQVPGQPQHF. The CDR3 DNA sequence: TGTGCCAGCAGCCAAGTACCGGGTCAGCCCCAGCATTTT.

The chain is built from TRBV30 and TRBJ1-2; D not resolved. Germline V CDR1 and CDR2: GTSNPN, SVGIG (reference sequence). This CDR3 has 11 amino acids. The V end lost 8 bases, the J end lost 7 bases, and 14 bases lay between the germline ends. CDR3 in amino acids: CAGKEQTGYTF. The CDR3 nucleotides are TGTGCCGGAAAAGAACAAACTGGCTACACCTTC.

The chain employs TRBV12-3 or TRBV12-4 and TRBJ2-7; D not certain. The V end was cut by 2 bases, the J end by 7 bases, with 9 bases between. The CDR3 has 12 amino acids. This CDR3 is CASSLRSREQYF. In nucleotides, the CDR3 is TGTGCCAGCAGTTTAAGGTCGAGGGAGCAGTACTTC.